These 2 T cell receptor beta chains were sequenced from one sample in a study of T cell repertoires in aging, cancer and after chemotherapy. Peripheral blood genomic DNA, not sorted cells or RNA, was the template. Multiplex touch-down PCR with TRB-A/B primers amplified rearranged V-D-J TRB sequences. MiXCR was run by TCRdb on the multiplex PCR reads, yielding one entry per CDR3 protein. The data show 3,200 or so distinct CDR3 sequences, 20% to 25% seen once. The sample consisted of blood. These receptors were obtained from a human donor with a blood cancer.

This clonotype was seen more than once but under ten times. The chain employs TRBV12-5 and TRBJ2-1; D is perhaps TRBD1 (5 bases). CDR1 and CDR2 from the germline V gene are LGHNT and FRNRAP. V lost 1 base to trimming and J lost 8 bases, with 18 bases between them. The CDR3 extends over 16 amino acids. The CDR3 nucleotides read TGTGCTAGTGGTTTGGAGGGGTCCACTAACAACGATGAGCAGTTCTTC. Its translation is CASGLEGSTNNDEQFF.

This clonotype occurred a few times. The CDR3 protein is CASSPQPRDYEQYF. CDR3 DNA sequence: TGTGCCAGCTCACCACAGCCCAGAGACTACGAGCAGTACTTC. V gene TRBV18 combines with J gene TRBJ2-7, with D hard to call. Trimming took 1 base from V and 3 from J, leaving 10 bases between them. The CDR3 is 14 residues long. Germline-derived CDR1 and CDR2 are KGHSH and LQKENI.